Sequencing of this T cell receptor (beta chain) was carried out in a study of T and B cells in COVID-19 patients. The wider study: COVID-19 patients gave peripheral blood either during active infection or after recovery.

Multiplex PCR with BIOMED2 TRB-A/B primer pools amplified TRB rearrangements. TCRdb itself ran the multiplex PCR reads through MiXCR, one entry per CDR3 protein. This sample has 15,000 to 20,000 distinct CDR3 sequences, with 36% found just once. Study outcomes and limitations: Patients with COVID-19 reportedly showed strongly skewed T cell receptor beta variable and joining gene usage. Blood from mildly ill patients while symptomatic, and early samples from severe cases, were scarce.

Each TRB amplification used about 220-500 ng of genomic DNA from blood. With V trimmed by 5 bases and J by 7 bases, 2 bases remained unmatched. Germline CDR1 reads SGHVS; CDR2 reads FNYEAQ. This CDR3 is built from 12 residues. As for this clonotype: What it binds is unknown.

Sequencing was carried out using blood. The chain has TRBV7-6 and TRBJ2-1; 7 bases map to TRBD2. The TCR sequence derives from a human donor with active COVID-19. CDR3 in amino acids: CASSPSGNEQFF. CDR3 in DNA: TGTGCCAGCAGCCCTAGCGGAAATGAGCAGTTCTTC.